The 17 T cell receptor beta chains presented below share a single source sample, sequenced in a study of CD8+CD57+ T cells in acquired aplastic anemia. Profiles of TCR beta VDJ and CDR3 were generated from a genomic DNA template. TCRdb used MiXCR to reprocess the reads, holding one entry per CDR3 protein. The data show 150,000 or so distinct CDR3 sequences, roughly half seen once. All sequencing subjects had displayed CD8+CD57+ cell expansion on flow cytometry. The sequenced sample was sorted CD4+, CD8+, or CD8+CD57+ T cells (not recorded which) from PBMCs. The receptors shown here come from a human donor with aplastic anemia.

About this clonotype itself: At one end, the junction sequence differs from germline, possibly due to a read error. This chain connects TRBV4-2 to TRBJ2-3; the D gene is possibly TRBD2 (6 bases). The CDR3 is 16 residues long. Germline V gene data show CDR1 as LGHNA and CDR2 as YNFKEQ. As DNA, the CDR3 is TGTGCCAGCACCCCGATAATGGGGGGTGGCACAGATACGCAGTGTTTT. Its translation is CASTPIMGGGTDTQCF.

The chain joins TRBV20-1 to TRBJ1-5; D is possibly TRBD1 (6 bases). The CDR3 runs to 13 residues. Germline V lookup: CDR1 DFQATT, CDR2 SNEGSKA (reference sequence). V lost 4 bases to trimming and J lost 0 bases, with 7 bases between them. The CDR3 region has the DNA TGCAGTGCTAAGGGGGATAGCAATCAGCCCCAGCATTTT. Protein sequence: CSAKGDSNQPQHF.

The chain recombines TRBV20-1 with TRBJ2-1, with 7 bases that match TRBD1. The CDR3 is 16 amino acids. Germline CDR1 reads DFQATT; CDR2 reads SNEGSKA (reference sequence). V shed 0 bases and J 1 base; nucleotides not matched to a gene: 6. CDR3 in amino acids: CSARDQVTGSYNEQFF. The CDR3 DNA is TGCAGTGCTAGAGATCAAGTGACAGGGTCCTACAATGAGCAGTTCTTC.

The chain is built from TRBV29-1 and TRBJ2-7; 10 nucleotides line up with TRBD1. V lost 4 bases to trimming and J lost 5 bases; unmatched junction nucleotides: 8. The CDR3 is 14 amino acids. Germline values: CDR1 SQVTM, CDR2 ANQGSEA. The CDR3 spells CSVGSRQGAHEQYF. The CDR3 nucleotides are TGCAGCGTTGGTTCGAGACAGGGGGCCCACGAGCAGTACTTC.

The chain is built from TRBV24-1 and TRBJ2-5; a possible D gene is TRBD1 (5 bases). Germline V lookup: CDR1 KGHDR, CDR2 SFDVKD. The V end lost 11 bases, the J end lost 3 bases, and 15 bases lay between the germline ends. This CDR3 contains 13 residues. CDR3 loop: CAISGPGKETQYF. The CDR3 region has the DNA TGTGCCATCTCTGGACCAGGGAAAGAGACCCAGTACTTC.

This clonotype was seen many times. This chain joins TRBV6-2 or TRBV6-3 and TRBJ1-2, with TRBD1 as a possible D gene (5 bases). Between the trimmed V and J ends, which lost 4 bases and 6 bases, there was a span of 27 bases. Germline CDR1 reads MNHEY; CDR2 reads SVGEGT. The CDR3 contains 18 residues. The CDR3 DNA reads TGTGCCAGCAGTTCTATTGTGGGCAGGGCCCCGGGTTCAGATGGCTACACCTTC. Translated, it gives CASSSIVGRAPGSDGYTF.

This clonotype was detected many times. The chain uses TRBV2 and TRBJ2-1, with no clear D. Germline CDR1 and CDR2: SNHLY and FYNNEI. This CDR3 is built from 15 residues. V was clipped by 5 bases and J by 0 bases, with 11 bases between them. The CDR3 nucleotides read TGTGCCAGCAGTTCTCTGGGTCCCTCCTACAATGAGCAGTTCTTC. It codes for CASSSLGPSYNEQFF.

This clonotype was recorded many times. The chain joins TRBV6-1 to TRBJ1-2; 9 bases map to TRBD1. The CDR3 covers 15 residues. Germline lookup yields CDR1 MNHNS and CDR2 SASEGT. The V segment lost 2 bases and the J segment 4 bases; nucleotides outside the gene matches: 5. Here the CDR3 DNA reads TGTGCCAGCAGTGAAACTACAGGGGGCGCCTATGGCTACACCTTC. Translated: CASSETTGGAYGYTF.

CDR3 sequence: CASSPGQGRSYEQYF. The CDR3 nucleotides are TGCGCCAGCAGCCCTGGACAGGGTAGATCCTACGAGCAGTACTTC. V is TRBV4-3 and J is TRBJ2-7; TRBD1 agrees at 8 bases. Germline V CDR1 and CDR2: LGHNA, YSLEER. V gave up 4 bases and J gave up 1 base; unmatched junction bases: 6. The CDR3 length is 15 residues.

The table lists this clonotype with many counts. The chain employs TRBV12-3 or TRBV12-4 and TRBJ2-7; TRBD2 might be the D (8 bases). The CDR3 covers 14 residues. Between the trimmed V and J ends, which lost 5 bases and 6 bases, there was a span of 17 bases. The CDR3, as DNA: TGTGCCAGCAGTGCCGGGAGGGCAGGGGGCGAGCAGTACTTC. Protein: CASSAGRAGGEQYF.

The chain links TRBV7-3 to TRBJ2-5, with 10 positions matching TRBD2. This CDR3 has 14 residues. Trimming at V came to 5 bases and at J to 7 bases, leaving 7 bases not matched to a gene. Germline V gives CDR1 SGHTA, CDR2 FQGTGA. CDR3 coding DNA: TGTGCCAGCAGCCCAAGCGGGGGGGCCGGGACCCAGTACTTC. Translated, it gives CASSPSGGAGTQYF.

The genes are TRBV7-9 and TRBJ1-5; TRBD1 might be the D (5 bases). Germline V lookup: CDR1 SEHNR, CDR2 FQNEAQ (reference sequence). This CDR3 contains 13 residues. Trimming removed 6 bases from V and 4 bases from J, with 10 bases in between. The CDR3 DNA follows: TGTGCCAGCAGTAAACAGGAGAATCAGCCCCAGCATTTT. It translates to CASSKQENQPQHF.

This chain connects TRBV15 to TRBJ2-5; no firm D call. V shed 0 bases and J shed 2 bases, with 13 bases lying between them. The V gene's germline CDR1 is LNHNV and CDR2 YYDKDF (reference sequence). The CDR3 runs to 16 residues. Written as DNA, the CDR3 is TGTGCCACCAGCAGAGATATAGGTGGTACTCAAGAGACCCAGTACTTC. It is translated as CATSRDIGGTQETQYF.

The chain is built from TRBV12-3 or TRBV12-4 and TRBJ2-1, with TRBD2 matching 9 bases. The V and J ends lost 6 bases and 7 bases, in that order; junction bases with no gene match: 7. CDR3 length equals 14 residues. The CDR3 sequence is CASRTSGRRNEQFF. The DNA of the CDR3 is TGTGCCAGCAGGACTAGCGGACGGCGTAATGAGCAGTTCTTC.

This clonotype occurred many times. The chain is built from TRBV2 and TRBJ1-5; no clear D gene. The CDR3 consists of 15 residues. Trimming left V 5 bases short and J 0 bases short, with 11 bases between. Germline V CDR1 and CDR2: SNHLY, FYNNEI. DNA for the CDR3: TGTGCCAGCAGTCTCGGACGCGGTAGCAATCAGCCCCAGCATTTT. This translates into CASSLGRGSNQPQHF.

A note on this clonotype: A read error may be the cause here, since a much bigger clone is one base away. The chain employs TRBV6-2 or TRBV6-3 and TRBJ2-5; D uncertain. This CDR3 has 14 amino acids. CDR1 MNHEY and CDR2 SVGEGT come from the germline V gene. Between the trimmed V and J ends, which lost 5 bases and 0 bases, there was a span of 10 bases. The CDR3 sequence is CASSVRLYQETQYF. CDR3 DNA sequence: TGTGCCAGCAGTGTACGCCTGTACCAAGAGACCCAGTACTTC.

This clonotype was seen a few times. The J gene is TRBJ2-3, the V gene TRBV6-4, with TRBD2 matching over 7 bases. Germline CDR1 MRHNA, CDR2 SNTAGT. The CDR3 loop spans 14 amino acids. With V trimmed by 6 bases and J by 4 bases, 7 bases remained unmatched. The CDR3 protein is CASSPGLSADTQYF. The CDR3 DNA follows: TGTGCCAGCAGCCCGGGACTATCGGCAGATACGCAGTATTTT.